These 28 T cell receptor beta chains came from one sample sequenced in a study of control samples from healthy donors and cancer patients. TCRdb's table, derived via immunoSEQ multiplex PCR, lists solely in-frame clones and lacks some. The table has some 160,000 clones, approximately 88% seen once. The sequencing input was blood. All receptors derive from a man between 25 and 39 years old in good health.

The chain has TRBV7-3 and TRBJ1-1; TRBD1 might be the D (6 bases). Trimming left V 4 bases short and J 7 bases short, with 13 bases between. This CDR3 comprises 13 residues. Germline V gene sequence: CDR1 SGHTA, CDR2 FQGTGA. DNA of the CDR3: TGTGCCAGCAGCTATAGGGGGGGCAATGAAGCTTTCTTT. Amino acid sequence: CASSYRGGNEAFF.

The chain carries TRBV29-1 and TRBJ2-1; TRBD2 agrees at 8 bases. Germline V gives CDR1 SQVTM, CDR2 ANQGSEA. J was trimmed by 7 bases and V by 6 bases; bases with no gene match: 8. The CDR3 has 13 amino acids. CDR3 coding DNA: TGCAGCGTCCGTACTAGCGGCGGTAATGAGCAGTTCTTC. It specifies CSVRTSGGNEQFF.

The chain recombines TRBV4-3 with TRBJ1-2, with 7 bases fitting TRBD1. CDR1 is LGHNA and CDR2 is YSLEER in the germline V gene. V dropped 0 bases and J dropped 7; count of bases not matched to a gene: 5. The CDR3 runs 14 residues. The CDR3 sequence is CASSQDGQGVGYTF. The CDR3 coding sequence is TGCGCCAGCAGCCAAGACGGCCAGGGGGTTGGCTACACCTTC.

This sequence joins TRBV6-5 and TRBJ2-1; 9 bases align to TRBD2. Trimming took 7 bases from V and 9 from J; bases not matched to a gene: 7. Germline V lookup: CDR1 MNHEY, CDR2 SVGAGI. The CDR3 has 13 amino acids. For the CDR3, the DNA is TGTGCCAGCACGGTGGTAGCGGGGGCTGAGCAGTTCTTC. Protein sequence: CASTVVAGAEQFF.

The CDR3 protein is CASSGYPGNQPQHF. Written as DNA, the CDR3 is TGTGCCAGCAGTGGGTATCCAGGGAATCAGCCCCAGCATTTT. The chain employs TRBV25-1 and TRBJ1-5, with a possible D match to TRBD1 (5 bases). V was trimmed by 4 bases and J by 4 bases, leaving 11 bases between them. The CDR3 contains 14 residues. CDR1 is MGHDK, CDR2 SYGVNS, per germline.

The V gene is TRBV10-3, the J gene TRBJ1-1, with a weak D call TRBD1 (5 bases). V was shortened by 6 bases and J by 2 bases, with 13 bases between the two germline ends. CDR1 and CDR2 (germline): ENHRY, SYGVKD. This CDR3 has 14 amino acids. The CDR3 loop reads CAISRQGENTEAFF. The CDR3 DNA reads TGTGCCATCAGCCGGCAGGGAGAAAACACTGAAGCTTTCTTT.

The CDR3 DNA is TGTGCCAGCAGCCAGGGCCAAGAGCGGTACACCATATATTTT. It codes for CASSQGQERYTIYF. The chain links TRBV3-1 (or the pseudogene TRBV3-2) to TRBJ1-3, with no clear D. The CDR3 is 14 amino acids. CDR1 is LGHDT and CDR2 is YNNKEL in the germline V gene (reference sequence). Trimming stripped 3 bases from V and 8 bases from J, with 14 bases between.

The J gene is TRBJ1-1, the V gene TRBV27, with unresolved D. This CDR3 spans 15 amino acids. The germline V gene has CDR1 MNHEY and CDR2 SMNVEV (reference sequence). V was pared by 0 bases and J by 0 bases, with 8 bases between. The CDR3 region has the DNA TGTGCCAGCAGTTTATCGGCCAGGATGAACACTGAAGCTTTCTTT. It codes for CASSLSARMNTEAFF.

The chain has TRBV19 and TRBJ2-1, with 14 bases that match TRBD2. V dropped 5 bases and J dropped 15; count of bases not matched to a gene: 6. The length of the CDR3 is 13 residues. Per germline, CDR1 LNHDA and CDR2 SQIVND (reference sequence). The CDR3 sequence: CASSGTSGGLGFF. The CDR3 DNA reads as TGTGCCAGTAGTGGGACTAGCGGGGGACTAGGGTTCTTC.

The chain joins TRBV12-3 or TRBV12-4 to TRBJ2-7; 8 bases fit TRBD2. With 6 bases clipped from V and 2 bases from J, the junction kept 3 bases outside the gene matches. The length of the CDR3 is 13 residues. CDR3: CASRSGGAYEQYF. In nucleotides, the CDR3 is TGTGCCAGCAGGTCGGGGGGGGCCTACGAGCAGTACTTC.

This clone occurred a few times. The chain employs TRBV24-1 and TRBJ2-1, with unresolved D. Deletions cut 6 bases from V and 5 bases from J, with 7 bases between. The CDR3 runs to 12 residues. CDR1 KGHDR and CDR2 SFDVKD come from the germline V gene. The CDR3 nucleotides read TGTGCCACCAGTAGGGTAAACAATGAGCAGTTCTTC. Amino acid sequence: CATSRVNNEQFF.

This chain uses TRBV24-1 with TRBJ2-1; no clear D gene. The CDR3 sequence is 14 residues long. V was trimmed by 0 bases and J by 7 bases, leaving 9 bases between them. Germline V CDR1 and CDR2: KGHDR, SFDVKD. The CDR3: CATSDLVAGNEQFF. As DNA, the CDR3 is TGTGCCACCAGTGATTTGGTCGCCGGGAATGAGCAGTTCTTC.

This chain connects TRBV4-1 to TRBJ2-7; the match to TRBD1 covers 9 bases. The CDR3 loop spans 17 amino acids. The V gene end was trimmed by 6 bases and the J gene end by 5 bases; junction bases not matched to a gene: 17. In germline, CDR1 is MGHRA, CDR2 YSYEKL. The CDR3 DNA reads as TGCGCCAGCAGACCAGTATCAGCCGGGACAGGGAACGACGAGCAGTACTTC. It codes for CASRPVSAGTGNDEQYF.

This clone was counted once. The junction departs from germline at one end; a sequencing error may be responsible. This rearrangement joins TRBV15 to TRBJ2-5; D might be TRBD1 (6 bases). This CDR3 region has 13 residues. CDR1 LNHNV and CDR2 YYDKDF come from the germline V gene (reference sequence). CDR3 protein: CATSRERRDTENF. CDR3 sequence (DNA): TGTGCCACCAGCAGAGAAAGAAGGGACACCGAGAACTTC.

This chain links TRBV5-1 with TRBJ2-7; 7 nucleotides agree with TRBD1. The CDR3 length is 15 residues. CDR1 and CDR2 from the germline V gene are SGHRS and YFSETQ. The J segment lost 3 bases and the V segment lost 2 bases, leaving 8 bases of the junction unmatched. The CDR3 coding sequence is TGCGCCAGCAGCTTACAGCCGGGACAGTACTACGAGCAGTACTTC. Translated: CASSLQPGQYYEQYF.

J is TRBJ2-5 and V is TRBV7-3, with D perhaps matching TRBD2 (6 bases). From germline, CDR1 is SGHTA and CDR2 FQGTGA. V lost 1 base, J lost 2 bases, and 8 bases lay in between. The length of the CDR3 is 14 residues. CDR3 in DNA: TGTGCCAGCAGCTTAAACGGGGGACAAGAGACCCAGTACTTC. As protein: CASSLNGGQETQYF.

The chain's CDR3 is CASSGGQIYEQYF. For the CDR3, the DNA is TGTGCCAGCAGTGGAGGACAGATCTACGAGCAGTACTTC. The chain uses TRBV2 and TRBJ2-7; D is possibly TRBD1 (6 bases). The CDR3 sequence is 13 residues long. Germline CDR1 is SNHLY and CDR2 is FYNNEI. V was trimmed by 4 bases and J by 3 bases, leaving 10 bases between them.

In its sample, this clone was seen a few times. The chain is built from TRBV19 and TRBJ1-5; weak D call: TRBD1 (5 bases). The CDR3 runs to 15 residues. Trimming cost V 4 bases and J 3 bases, with 13 bases left between them. Germline-derived CDR1 and CDR2 are LNHDA and SQIVND (reference sequence). CDR3 in amino acids: CASSNQDGHNQPQHF. The CDR3 nucleotides read TGTGCCAGTAGTAACCAGGACGGACACAATCAGCCCCAGCATTTT. Looking up the rest from reference TRBV19 and TRBJ1-5 gives the full variable domain: DGGITQSPKYLFRKEGQNVTLSCEQNLNHDAMYWYRQDPGQGLRLIYYSQIVNDFQKGDIAEGYSVSREKKESFPLTVTSAQKNPTAFYLCASSNQDGHNQPQHFGDGTRLSIL.

This sequence joins TRBV6-5 and TRBJ2-1; D uncertain. CDR1 is MNHEY, CDR2 SVGAGI, per germline. The CDR3 loop spans 13 amino acids. V lost 8 bases and J lost 0, with 8 bases in between. In nucleotides, the CDR3 is TGTGCCAGCGAGCAAAGCTCCTACAATGAGCAGTTCTTC. Translation: CASEQSSYNEQFF.

The chain recombines TRBV14 with TRBJ2-3, with TRBD1 matching over 8 bases. The length of the CDR3 is 16 residues. Germline V gene data show CDR1 as SGHDN and CDR2 as FVKESK. V gave up 0 bases and J gave up 0 bases; unmatched junction bases: 2. CDR3 sequence (DNA): TGTGCCAGCAGCCAAGATCAGGGGGCTAGCACAGATACGCAGTATTTT. Translated: CASSQDQGASTDTQYF.

This chain links TRBV15 with TRBJ2-7; D unresolved. The germline CDR1 and CDR2 sequences are LNHNV and YYDKDF (reference sequence). CDR3 length: 12 amino acids. The V gene lost 0 bases and the J gene lost 6 bases, with 6 bases spanning the gap. The CDR3 nucleotides are TGTGCCACCAGCAGAGATCATCGCGAGCAGTACTTC. Encoded protein: CATSRDHREQYF.

The CDR3 region is CASTRGFPYEQYF. The DNA for the CDR3 is TGTGCCAGCACCCGGGGGTTCCCCTACGAGCAGTACTTC. The chain recombines TRBV5-8 with TRBJ2-7, with TRBD2 as a possible D gene (6 bases). CDR1 is SGHTS and CDR2 is YDEGEE in the germline V gene. The V end lost 6 bases, the J end lost 2 bases, and 12 bases lay between the germline ends. This CDR3 is built from 13 residues.

The V gene is TRBV7-3, the J gene TRBJ2-1, with 7 bases lining up with TRBD2. Per the germline V gene, CDR1 is SGHTA and CDR2 is FQGTGA. The V gene end was trimmed by 11 bases and the J gene end by 12 bases; junction bases not matched to a gene: 10. This CDR3 comprises 11 residues. In DNA, the CDR3 is TGTGCCTCCGGGGACGGGGGGTGGCAGTTCTTC. Amino acids: CASGDGGWQFF.

This clone was seen just once. Other DNA sequences in the sample encode the same CDR3. The DNA of the CDR3 is TGTGCCAGCTCACCACGAGAGCAGGGAGGCTACACCTTC. As protein: CASSPREQGGYTF. The chain links TRBV18 to TRBJ1-2; a possible D gene is TRBD1 (5 bases). The CDR3 length is 13 residues. V dropped 1 base and J dropped 8 bases, with 11 bases sitting between them. CDR1 and CDR2 (germline): KGHSH, LQKENI.

The chain joins TRBV7-2 to TRBJ2-3; 8 nucleotides align to TRBD2. The CDR3 runs to 15 residues. Losses at the gene ends were 1 base for V and 5 bases for J; bases not matched to a gene: 5. Germline CDR1 is SGHTA and CDR2 is FQGNSA. The CDR3 here is CASSLDGRAGDTQYF. In DNA, the CDR3 is TGTGCCAGCAGCTTAGACGGGAGGGCCGGAGATACGCAGTATTTT.

The genes are TRBV3-1 (or the pseudogene TRBV3-2) and TRBJ2-7; TRBD2 might be the D (5 bases). Germline CDR1 is LGHDT and CDR2 is YNNKEL (reference sequence). This CDR3 is 13 amino acids long. The V gene lost 2 bases and the J gene lost 4 bases, with 9 bases spanning the gap. In nucleotides, the CDR3 is TGTGCCAGCAGCCAACTAGCCCGGTACGAGCAGTACTTC. Its translation is CASSQLARYEQYF.

A single count supports this clone. The chain couples TRBV27 to TRBJ1-6; D unclear. Germline V gene lookup returns CDR1 MNHEY and CDR2 SMNVEV (reference sequence). The CDR3 has 14 amino acids. Trimming took off 4 bases at V and 5 bases at J, with 9 bases between the two ends. The CDR3 loop reads CASSWRGNNSPLHF. CDR3 nucleotide sequence: TGTGCCAGCAGTTGGCGAGGGAATAATTCACCCCTCCACTTT.

V is TRBV11-1 and J is TRBJ2-3, with 10 bases lining up with TRBD2. This CDR3 is 16 amino acids long. Germline loops: CDR1 SGHAT, CDR2 FQDESV (reference sequence). Trimming took 5 bases from V and 0 from J; bases not matched to a gene: 5. As DNA, the CDR3 is TGTGCCAGCAGCCCAACTAGCGGGACGAGCACAGATACGCAGTATTTT. This translates into CASSPTSGTSTDTQYF.